The 18 T cell receptor beta chains listed next were all sequenced from one sample in a study of OX40 agonist ivuxolimab in advanced cancers. Assay: immunoSEQ multiplex PCR; the TCRdb copy retains only in-frame clones and omits some. The table has tens of thousands of clones, around four fifths seen once. The material was CD4+ or CD8+ T cells sorted from blood, obtained in a trial of the OX40 agonist ivuxolimab. Source of these receptors: an adult with an advanced solid tumor such as melanoma, head and neck, liver or kidney cancer.

This chain joins TRBV29-1 and TRBJ2-3; TRBD1 matches at 7 bases. The CDR3 loop spans 14 amino acids. The germline V gene encodes CDR1 SQVTM and CDR2 ANQGSEA. Losses at the gene ends were 1 base for V and 3 bases for J; bases not matched to a gene: 4. The CDR3 reads CSVEGQGRTDTQYF. In DNA form, the CDR3 reads TGCAGCGTTGAAGGACAGGGTCGTACAGATACGCAGTATTTT.

The chain employs TRBV7-2 and TRBJ2-2; either TRBD1 or TRBD2 may fit D (5 bases each). CDR1 is SGHTA, CDR2 FQGNSA, per germline. Trimming left V 5 bases short and J 9 bases short, with 19 bases between. The CDR3 runs to 15 residues. The CDR3 coding sequence is TGTGCCAGCAGCCCCGAGGGGTGGGGAAATAGGGAGCTGTTTTTT. Translated, it gives CASSPEGWGNRELFF. The full variable domain, completed using reference TRBV7-2 and TRBJ2-2, is GAGVSQSPSNKVTEKGKDVELRCDPISGHTALYWYRQSLGQGLEFLIYFQGNSAPDKSGLPSDRFSAERTGGSVSTLTIQRTQQEDSAVYLCASSPEGWGNRELFFGEGSRLTVL.

The chain uses TRBV2 and TRBJ2-3, with 10 nucleotides matching TRBD2. Germline CDR1 and CDR2: SNHLY and FYNNEI. J lost 3 bases, V lost 5 bases, and 5 bases had no gene match. The CDR3 extends over 15 amino acids. This CDR3 reads CASSRLTSGTDTQYF. Here the CDR3 DNA reads TGTGCCAGCAGTAGACTGACTAGCGGGACAGATACGCAGTATTTT.

The chain is built from TRBV27 and TRBJ2-3, with D maybe TRBD2 (5 bases). This CDR3 spans 13 amino acids. Per germline, CDR1 MNHEY and CDR2 SMNVEV (reference sequence). V gave up 7 bases and J gave up 10 bases, with 18 bases separating them. The CDR3 coding sequence is TGTGCCAGCACCCTAGGACGGGATGGTCCGCAGTATTTT. Its translation is CASTLGRDGPQYF.

J is TRBJ1-4 and V is TRBV7-3, with D possibly being TRBD1 (6 bases). Trimming took off 5 bases at V and 2 bases at J, with 6 bases between the two ends. This CDR3 has 13 amino acids. The germline V gene encodes CDR1 SGHTA and CDR2 FQGTGA. CDR3 protein: CASSRGTNEKLFF. CDR3 bases: TGTGCCAGCAGCAGGGGGACTAATGAAAAACTGTTTTTT.

In this sample, this clone turned up once. The rearrangement uses TRBV7-2 and TRBJ1-5; 7 positions agree with TRBD1. Germline CDR1 SGHTA, CDR2 FQGNSA. The CDR3 consists of 16 residues. V shed 3 bases and J 6 bases; nucleotides not matched to a gene: 11. The CDR3 is CASSFRGGANGQPQHF. CDR3 in DNA: TGTGCCAGCAGCTTCAGAGGGGGCGCAAATGGTCAGCCCCAGCATTTT.

This chain uses TRBV5-1 with TRBJ1-1; 8 nucleotides line up with TRBD1. Germline V gene data show CDR1 as SGHRS and CDR2 as YFSETQ. The length of the CDR3 is 16 residues. The J segment lost 5 bases and the V segment lost 4 bases, leaving 13 bases of the junction unmatched. The CDR3 spells CASSIADRVRGTEAFF. The CDR3 DNA reads TGCGCCAGCAGCATCGCGGACAGGGTTAGGGGAACTGAAGCTTTCTTT.

The genes are TRBV5-1 and TRBJ2-4; TRBD1 aligns across 7 bases. This CDR3 spans 13 amino acids. V trimming: 4 bases; J trimming: 9 bases; junction bases outside the gene matches: 7. CDR1 SGHRS and CDR2 YFSETQ come from the germline V gene. The CDR3 nucleotides read TGCGCCAGCAGCCTACAGGGGAGAGGCATTCAGTACTTC. This gives the protein CASSLQGRGIQYF.

The chain carries TRBV2 and TRBJ1-1, with D maybe TRBD1 (6 bases). The CDR3 totals 14 residues. Trimming removed 2 bases from V and 4 bases from J, with 11 bases in between. Germline V CDR1 and CDR2: SNHLY, FYNNEI. The CDR3 bases are TGTGCCAGCAGTGAAAGTGAAGGGGGCACTGAAGCTTTCTTT. It yields the protein CASSESEGGTEAFF.

This clone was found once. CDR3 sequence reads: CASSPGTPNEQFF. Written as DNA, the CDR3 is TGTGCCAGCTCACCCGGGACACCGAATGAGCAGTTCTTC. The chain carries TRBV18 and TRBJ2-1; a possible D gene is TRBD1 (6 bases). The V end lost 3 bases, the J end lost 7 bases, and 10 bases lay between the germline ends. The germline V gene has CDR1 KGHSH and CDR2 LQKENI. The CDR3 extends over 13 amino acids.

The chain has TRBV9 and TRBJ1-1, with D tentatively TRBD1 (5 bases). Germline values: CDR1 SGDLS, CDR2 YYNGEE. Trimming pared 0 bases from V and 4 bases from J, leaving 13 bases between. The CDR3 covers 15 residues. The CDR3 here is CASSVEGRSGTEAFF. The CDR3 bases are TGTGCCAGCAGCGTAGAGGGGCGTAGTGGCACTGAAGCTTTCTTT. Using reference TRBV9 and TRBJ1-1 for the parts outside the CDR3, the full variable domain is DSGVTQTPKHLITATGQRVTLRCSPRSGDLSVYWYQQSLDQGLQFLIQYYNGEERAKGNILERFSAQQFPDLHSELNLSSLELGDSALYFCASSVEGRSGTEAFFGQGTRLTVV.

J is TRBJ2-7 and V is TRBV7-2, with a weak D call TRBD1 (6 bases). The CDR3 runs to 15 residues. Germline V gene data show CDR1 as SGHTA and CDR2 as FQGNSA. The germline V and J ends were trimmed by 3 bases and 2 bases, with 14 bases remaining between them. The CDR3 DNA reads as TGTGCCAGCAGCTTGGCCTCGACAGGACCCTACGAGCAGTACTTC. It yields the protein CASSLASTGPYEQYF.

The gene calls are TRBV7-9 and TRBJ1-2; a weak D match, TRBD1 (6 bases). The V end was cut by 5 bases, the J end by 11 bases, with 15 bases between. The germline CDR1 and CDR2 sequences are SEHNR and FQNEAQ (reference sequence). This CDR3 has 12 amino acids. CDR3 residues: CASSVERGPYTF. The CDR3 DNA is TGTGCCAGCAGCGTAGAGCGGGGGCCTTACACCTTC.

The gene calls are TRBV28 and TRBJ2-3; the match to TRBD1 covers 8 bases. The CDR3 length is 14 residues. Germline lookup yields CDR1 MDHEN and CDR2 SYDVKM. V shed 6 bases and J 4 bases; nucleotides not matched to a gene: 6. CDR3 region: CASRQGATPDTQYF. CDR3 DNA: TGTGCCAGCAGGCAGGGGGCGACGCCAGATACGCAGTATTTT.

The chain's CDR3 is CASSLAPTAEGTIYF. DNA for the CDR3: TGCGCCAGCAGCTTGGCCCCCACCGCCGAGGGAACCATATATTTT. This chain links TRBV5-1 with TRBJ1-3; D is uncertain. Germline V gene lookup returns CDR1 SGHRS and CDR2 YFSETQ. There are 15 residues in the CDR3. V was pared by 0 bases and J by 10 bases, with 17 bases between.

This sequence joins TRBV19 and TRBJ1-1; D is uncertain. CDR1 and CDR2 from the germline V gene are LNHDA and SQIVND (reference sequence). Trimming cost V 2 bases and J 4 bases, with 11 bases left between them. The CDR3 consists of 14 residues. This CDR3 reads CASSIIGEATEAFF. CDR3 in DNA: TGTGCCAGTAGTATAATCGGGGAGGCCACTGAAGCTTTCTTT.

The sample holds one count of this clone. The J gene is TRBJ1-4, the V gene TRBV12-5, with 7 nucleotides matching TRBD1. Germline assignment: CDR1 LGHNT and CDR2 FRNRAP. V dropped 5 bases and J dropped 8; count of bases not matched to a gene: 14. This CDR3 is 16 amino acids long. The CDR3 region is CASGHHMTGWGEKLFF. Here the CDR3 DNA reads TGTGCTAGTGGTCACCATATGACAGGGTGGGGCGAAAAACTGTTTTTT.

V is TRBV11-2 and J is TRBJ1-1; no firm D call. Trimming stripped 4 bases from V and 0 bases from J, with 15 bases between. The CDR3 is made up of 16 amino acids. In germline, CDR1 is SGHAT, CDR2 FQNNGV. DNA for the CDR3: TGTGCCAGCAGCTGGCAGGTGTTGGGCATGAACACTGAAGCTTTCTTT. Amino acids: CASSWQVLGMNTEAFF.